This note documents a single T cell receptor beta chain sequence. Its antigen is currently unknown. This sample is part of a study of OX40 agonist ivuxolimab in advanced cancers. About the study: Ivuxolimab, an agonistic anti-OX40 (CD134) antibody, was given to patients.

Using immunoSEQ multiplex PCR, the repertoire was profiled, and TCRdb retains in-frame clones only, with some absent. The data show tens of thousands of clones, more than 80% seen once. Germline CDR1 reads LNHDA; CDR2 reads SQIVND (reference sequence). This CDR3 region has 15 residues. J was trimmed by 4 bases and V by 7 bases; bases with no gene match: 7. Points from the study as a whole: The antigens recognized by the expanded peripheral T cells, that is their antigen specificity, were not determined.

The sequence came from an adult with an advanced solid tumor such as melanoma, head and neck, liver or kidney cancer. Sequences were derived from CD4+ or CD8+ T cells sorted from blood, sampled in a trial of the OX40 agonist ivuxolimab. This chain joins TRBV19 and TRBJ2-7; 13 nucleotides agree with TRBD2. The CDR3 nucleotides are TGTGCCAGTATGGGAGGGACTAGCGGGAATTACGAGCAGTACTTC. Translating it yields CASMGGTSGNYEQYF. Combining the CDR3 with reference TRBV19 and TRBJ2-7 gives the whole variable domain DGGITQSPKYLFRKEGQNVTLSCEQNLNHDAMYWYRQDPGQGLRLIYYSQIVNDFQKGDIAEGYSVSREKKESFPLTVTSAQKNPTAFYLCASMGGTSGNYEQYFGPGTRLTVT.